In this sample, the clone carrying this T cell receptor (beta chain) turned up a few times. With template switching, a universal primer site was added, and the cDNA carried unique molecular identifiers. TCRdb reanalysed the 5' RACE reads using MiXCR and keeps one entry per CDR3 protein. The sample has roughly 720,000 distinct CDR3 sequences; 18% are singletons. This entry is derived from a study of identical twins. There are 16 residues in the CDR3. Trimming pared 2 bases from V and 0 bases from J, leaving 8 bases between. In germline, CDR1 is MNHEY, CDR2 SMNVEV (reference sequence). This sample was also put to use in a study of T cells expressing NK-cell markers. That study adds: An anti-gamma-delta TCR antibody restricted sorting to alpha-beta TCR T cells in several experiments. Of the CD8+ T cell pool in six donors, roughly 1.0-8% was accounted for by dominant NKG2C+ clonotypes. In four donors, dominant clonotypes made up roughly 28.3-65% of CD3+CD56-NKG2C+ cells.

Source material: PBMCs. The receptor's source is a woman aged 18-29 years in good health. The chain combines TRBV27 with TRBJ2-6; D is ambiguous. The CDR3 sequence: CASSLIGTSGANVLTF. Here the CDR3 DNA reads TGTGCCAGCAGTTTAATTGGTACCTCTGGGGCCAACGTCCTGACTTTC.